These 28 T cell receptor beta chains were all obtained from the same sample, sequenced in a study of cytomegalovirus exposure and HLA in healthy donors. The PCR employed 60 Vbeta primers together with 13 Jbeta primers. Produced via immunoSEQ multiplex PCR; TCRdb's table is partial and in-frame only. The repertoire shows about 200,000 clones; the top ten hold 1.1%. Sequenced sample: PBMCs. The source of these receptors is a girl aged 2 to 9 in good health and CMV-seropositive.

V usage is TRBV27 and J usage is TRBJ2-7; TRBD1 aligns across 9 bases. The J segment lost 6 bases and the V segment lost 6 bases, leaving 9 bases of the junction unmatched. Germline assignment: CDR1 MNHEY and CDR2 SMNVEV (reference sequence). The length of the CDR3 is 14 residues. The DNA of the CDR3 is TGTGCCAGCAGGGGGGGGACAGGGAGGTCCGAGCAGTACTTC. Amino acid sequence: CASRGGTGRSEQYF.

As for this clone: This sample includes further DNA sequences coding for the same CDR3. This chain uses TRBV4-2 with TRBJ2-4; 7 bases are shared with TRBD1. This CDR3 is built from 19 residues. V shed 1 base, J shed 0 bases, and the junction held 12 bases outside the gene matches. Germline CDR1 is LGHNA and CDR2 is YNFKEQ. This chain's CDR3 is CASSQVKSGQKLAKNIQYF. CDR3 sequence (DNA): TGTGCCAGCAGCCAAGTAAAGTCGGGACAGAAGCTAGCCAAAAACATTCAGTACTTC.

The rearrangement links TRBV11-2 to TRBJ2-2, with 7 bases fitting TRBD2. V lost 1 base, J lost 6 bases, and 5 bases stayed unmatched. Looked up from germline, CDR1 is SGHAT and CDR2 is FQNNGV. The CDR3 extends over 15 amino acids. This chain's CDR3 is CASSLGTSGAGELFF. CDR3 coding DNA: TGTGCCAGCAGCTTAGGGACTAGTGGGGCCGGGGAGCTGTTTTTT.

The chain recombines TRBV5-6 with TRBJ2-3, with D maybe TRBD1 (5 bases). This CDR3 comprises 15 residues. The germline V and J ends were trimmed by 2 bases and 1 base, with 11 bases remaining between them. In germline, CDR1 is SGHDT, CDR2 YYEEEE. DNA for the CDR3: TGTGCCAGCAGCTTAGGTCTAGGGGGCACAGATACGCAGTATTTT. Translation gives CASSLGLGGTDTQYF.

This chain links TRBV30 with TRBJ2-7, with 16 nucleotides matching TRBD2. Looked up from germline, CDR1 is GTSNPN and CDR2 is SVGIG (reference sequence). The CDR3 runs to 17 residues. V lost 1 base, J lost 6 bases, and 9 bases stayed unmatched. Here the CDR3 reads CAWSAPGLAGGQLEQYF. The CDR3 region has the DNA TGTGCCTGGAGTGCTCCGGGACTAGCGGGAGGGCAGCTCGAGCAGTACTTC.

The chain carries TRBV7-6 and TRBJ2-7; 10 bases are a match to TRBD1. The germline gives CDR1 SGHVS, CDR2 FNYEAQ. This CDR3 comprises 14 residues. Trimming at V came to 1 base and at J to 5 bases, leaving 2 bases not matched to a gene. The CDR3 region is CASSLGTGGNEQYF. CDR3 nucleotides: TGTGCCAGCAGCTTAGGGACAGGGGGGAACGAGCAGTACTTC.

The chain has TRBV7-9 and TRBJ1-2; tentatively, D is TRBD1 (5 bases). Germline loops: CDR1 SEHNR, CDR2 FQNEAQ (reference sequence). V was pared by 4 bases and J by 4 bases, with 16 bases between. The CDR3 covers 15 residues. The chain's CDR3 is CASSSPDKGFYGYTF. In nucleotides, the CDR3 is TGTGCCAGCAGCTCCCCGGACAAGGGGTTCTATGGCTACACCTTC.

In nucleotides, the CDR3 is TGTGCCACCAGCAGTTGGGAGATGAACACCGGGGAGCTGTTTTTT. This gives the protein CATSSWEMNTGELFF. The chain joins TRBV15 to TRBJ2-2, with D perhaps TRBD2 (5 bases). CDR3 length: 15 residues. V lost 3 bases to trimming and J lost 1 base, with 9 bases between them. Germline V lookup: CDR1 LNHNV, CDR2 YYDKDF (reference sequence).

The chain joins TRBV29-1 to TRBJ2-5; TRBD2 matches at 8 bases. With V trimmed by 3 bases and J by 3 bases, 3 bases remained unmatched. The CDR3 length is 13 residues. From germline, CDR1 is SQVTM and CDR2 ANQGSEA. As DNA, the CDR3 is TGCAGCGTTGACAGAGCGGGAGAAGAGACCCAGTACTTC. Protein: CSVDRAGEETQYF.

A word on this clone: One end of the junction does not line up with germline, which may come from a read error. The chain has TRBV5-1 and TRBJ1-3; unclear D gene. The length of the CDR3 is 12 residues. Germline V gene data show CDR1 as SGHRS and CDR2 as YFSETQ. The CDR3 DNA follows: TGCGCCAGCAGCCCACGGGGAAACACCATGTATTTT. Amino acids: CASSPRGNTMYF.

This chain uses TRBV11-2 with TRBJ2-3; 8 positions match TRBD2. The germline CDR1 and CDR2 sequences are SGHAT and FQNNGV. The junction had 5 bases not matched to a gene; V was cut back by 0 bases and J by 6 bases. CDR3 length: 15 amino acids. The DNA for the CDR3 is TGTGCCAGCAGCTTAGACAGGACTAGCCATGATACGCAGTATTTT. Protein product: CASSLDRTSHDTQYF.

The genes are TRBV5-6 and TRBJ1-2; D might be TRBD1 (5 bases). Germline V lookup: CDR1 SGHDT, CDR2 YYEEEE. CDR3 length equals 13 residues. Trimming removed 0 bases at V and 8 bases at J, with 11 bases between. DNA for the CDR3: TGTGCCAGCAGCTTGGAAGGGGCCCCCGGCTACACCTTC. This translates into CASSLEGAPGYTF.

The V gene is TRBV19, the J gene TRBJ2-1; 10 bases are shared with TRBD2. The CDR3 contains 15 residues. J was trimmed by 5 bases and V by 6 bases; bases with no gene match: 7. Germline values: CDR1 LNHDA, CDR2 SQIVND (reference sequence). The DNA for the CDR3 is TGTGCCAGTAGGACCCTAGCGGGAGTGGACAATGAGCAGTTCTTC. Protein product: CASRTLAGVDNEQFF.

The chain joins TRBV5-1 to TRBJ2-1, with 11 bases identical to TRBD2. Per the germline V gene, CDR1 is SGHRS and CDR2 is YFSETQ. Trimming at V came to 1 base and at J to 3 bases, leaving 6 bases not matched to a gene. This CDR3 comprises 17 residues. CDR3 sequence: CASSLTSGSSFYNEQFF. The CDR3 DNA follows: TGCGCCAGCAGCTTGACTAGCGGGAGTTCGTTCTACAATGAGCAGTTCTTC.

The chain joins TRBV27 to TRBJ1-1; D unclear. Deletions cut 0 bases from V and 6 bases from J, with 23 bases between. CDR1 and CDR2 from the germline V gene are MNHEY and SMNVEV (reference sequence). This CDR3 comprises 18 residues. CDR3 DNA sequence: TGTGCCAGCAGTTTATCGATTTTATCCCCAAAAAACAGTCCTGAAGCTTTCTTT. Translation: CASSLSILSPKNSPEAFF.

This chain links TRBV11-2 with TRBJ2-1; the D gene is possibly TRBD2 (5 bases). Looked up from germline, CDR1 is SGHAT and CDR2 is FQNNGV. V dropped 2 bases and J dropped 2 bases, with 13 bases sitting between them. The CDR3 runs to 16 residues. The CDR3 coding sequence is TGTGCCAGCAGCTTAACGGGCGGGCCAACCTACAATGAGCAGTTCTTC. Translation: CASSLTGGPTYNEQFF.

DNA of the CDR3: TGTGCCAGCAGTTTTCGCGAGCAGTACTTC. Residues: CASSFREQYF. The gene calls are TRBV28 and TRBJ2-5; D is unclear. Judging by the DNA end, TRBJ2-7 fits better; the J call may be wrong. Germline lookup yields CDR1 MDHEN and CDR2 SYDVKM. The CDR3 is made up of 10 amino acids.

The rearrangement uses TRBV11-2 and TRBJ2-1; a possible D gene is TRBD2 (5 bases). Trimming pared 6 bases from V and 7 bases from J, leaving 10 bases between. CDR1 and CDR2 (germline): SGHAT, FQNNGV. The CDR3 length is 12 residues. As DNA, the CDR3 is TGTGCCAGCAGAGACCCGGGGAATGAGCAGTTCTTC. Protein product: CASRDPGNEQFF. Supplemented by reference TRBV11-2 and TRBJ2-1, the full variable domain reads EAGVAQSPRYKIIEKRQSVAFWCNPISGHATLYWYQQILGQGPKLLIQFQNNGVVDDSQLPKDRFSAERLKGVDSTLKIQPAKLEDSAVYLCASRDPGNEQFFGPGTRLTVL.

The genes are TRBV21-1 and TRBJ2-5; TRBD1 was called by the table and not checked on the DNA. TRBV21-1 is an annotated pseudogene. The length of the CDR3 is 16 residues. The DNA for the CDR3 is TGTGCCAGCACACTGGGGGGACAGGGAAAACAAGAGACCCAGTACTTC. This translates into CASTLGGQGKQETQYF.

Here the CDR3 reads CASSQPTGSNEKLFF. In DNA form, the CDR3 reads TGCGCCAGCAGCCAGCCGACAGGATCTAATGAAAAACTGTTTTTT. V gene TRBV4-1 combines with J gene TRBJ1-4; D is perhaps TRBD1 (6 bases). CDR1 MGHRA and CDR2 YSYEKL come from the germline V gene. Deletions cut 3 bases from V and 3 bases from J, with 11 bases between. CDR3 length: 15 residues.

V gene TRBV28 combines with J gene TRBJ1-2, with a tentative D call TRBD1 (5 bases). This CDR3 is 14 amino acids long. The germline V and J ends were trimmed by 5 bases and 2 bases, with 12 bases remaining between them. The germline V gene encodes CDR1 MDHEN and CDR2 SYDVKM. This CDR3 reads CASSQGGENYGYTF. Here the CDR3 DNA reads TGTGCCAGCAGTCAAGGAGGGGAGAACTATGGCTACACCTTC.

The gene calls are TRBV28 and TRBJ2-2; 9 nucleotides agree with TRBD1. V trimming: 5 bases; J trimming: 6 bases; junction bases outside the gene matches: 10. Germline lookup yields CDR1 MDHEN and CDR2 SYDVKM. The CDR3 is 16 amino acids. The CDR3 bases are TGTGCCAGCAGTCGGGGATGGACAGGGGCGGCCGGGGAGCTGTTTTTT. It encodes CASSRGWTGAAGELFF.

V usage is TRBV2 and J usage is TRBJ2-1; 8 bases are shared with TRBD2. V was clipped by 9 bases and J by 6 bases; unmatched bases: 10. CDR1 is SNHLY and CDR2 is FYNNEI in the germline V gene. The CDR3 spans 14 residues. CDR3 residues: CARENIAGSNEQFF. The CDR3 region has the DNA TGTGCCAGAGAAAACATAGCGGGAAGCAATGAGCAGTTCTTC.

V is TRBV11-2 and J is TRBJ1-2; D is possibly TRBD1 (5 bases). This CDR3 is built from 15 residues. The ends were cut back, 1 base at V and 2 bases at J, with 11 bases in the middle. Per the germline V gene, CDR1 is SGHAT and CDR2 is FQNNGV. The CDR3 bases are TGTGCCAGCAGCTTAGCGGCGGGGCTGAACTATGGCTACACCTTC. Its translation: CASSLAAGLNYGYTF.

V usage is TRBV18 and J usage is TRBJ1-5; 7 bases match TRBD1. Germline trimming cut 1 base from V and 5 bases from J; bases unmatched to any gene: 5. This CDR3 is 15 amino acids long. Germline assignment: CDR1 KGHSH and CDR2 LQKENI. CDR3: CASSPRDREDQPQHF. CDR3 nucleotide sequence: TGTGCCAGCTCACCACGTGACAGGGAGGATCAGCCCCAGCATTTT.

This rearrangement joins TRBV27 to TRBJ1-4, with D possibly matching TRBD1 (6 bases). The CDR3 loop spans 14 amino acids. Germline-derived CDR1 and CDR2 are MNHEY and SMNVEV (reference sequence). Between the trimmed V and J ends, which lost 6 bases and 0 bases, there was a span of 8 bases. This CDR3 reads CASSRGATNEKLFF. The CDR3 coding sequence is TGTGCCAGCAGCAGGGGTGCAACTAATGAAAAACTGTTTTTT.

The CDR3 DNA sequence: TGTGCCAGCGGACCGGGACTAGGGGCCTACGAGCAGTACTTC. This gives the protein CASGPGLGAYEQYF. The chain employs TRBV27 and TRBJ2-7, with 8 nucleotides matching TRBD2. The CDR3 spans 14 residues. V lost 8 bases to trimming and J lost 2 bases; unmatched junction nucleotides: 8. Germline CDR1 reads MNHEY; CDR2 reads SMNVEV (reference sequence).

The rearrangement joins TRBV19 to TRBJ1-1, with a tentative D call TRBD1 (6 bases). Germline V gene lookup returns CDR1 LNHDA and CDR2 SQIVND (reference sequence). Trimming took off 5 bases at V and 1 base at J, with 17 bases between the two ends. This CDR3 is built from 16 residues. This chain's CDR3 is CASSPATGMRNTEAFF. Written as DNA, the CDR3 is TGTGCCAGTAGTCCCGCGACAGGTATGAGGAACACTGAAGCTTTCTTT.